These 22 T cell receptor beta chains share one sample of origin, sequenced in a study of T cells after yellow fever vaccination. TCRdb recomputed calls from the 5' RACE reads with MiXCR, one row per CDR3 protein. Of a few hundred thousand distinct CDR3 sequences in the sample, 3% to 3.5% are singletons; the top ten hold around 3%. Here the sequenced sample was CD4+ T cells sorted from PBMCs, taken 10 days after the yellow fever booster vaccination. These receptors were obtained from a man aged 18 to 29 who received the YFV17D yellow fever vaccine.

This clonotype was detected many times. V and J are TRBV7-2 and TRBJ1-6, with unresolved D. V was shortened by 1 base and J by 11 bases, with 6 bases between the two germline ends. This CDR3 is 12 amino acids long. Per the germline V gene, CDR1 is SGHTA and CDR2 is FQGNSA. CDR3 nucleotide sequence: TGTGCCAGCAGCTTAGGGTGGGCACCCCTCCACTTT. This sequence encodes CASSLGWAPLHF.

In its sample, this clonotype was seen a few times. This rearrangement joins TRBV7-2 to TRBJ1-2; a weak D match, TRBD1 (5 bases). V was pared by 0 bases and J by 2 bases, with 13 bases between. CDR1 is SGHTA, CDR2 FQGNSA, per germline. The CDR3 consists of 16 residues. DNA for the CDR3: TGTGCCAGCAGCTTAGCGCACGCGGACATCAACTATGGCTACACCTTC. Residues: CASSLAHADINYGYTF.

This clonotype was detected a few times. The chain couples TRBV20-1 to TRBJ2-7, with D perhaps given as TRBD1 or TRBD2 (5 bases each). In germline, CDR1 is DFQATT, CDR2 SNEGSKA (reference sequence). CDR3 length equals 14 residues. V was trimmed by 0 bases and J by 7 bases, leaving 16 bases between them. DNA of the CDR3: TGCAGTGCTAGAGATCGTCAGGGCTGGGGGGAGCAGTACGTC. This sequence encodes CSARDRQGWGEQYV.

The chain uses TRBV5-1 and TRBJ2-5; D perhaps matches TRBD1 (5 bases). The CDR3 totals 14 residues. Germline assignment: CDR1 SGHRS and CDR2 YFSETQ. Trimming shortened V by 7 bases and J by 6 bases, and 19 bases separated the two germline ends. CDR3 protein: CASRPVPQEKTQYF. The CDR3 coding sequence is TGCGCCAGCCGACCCGTGCCACAGGAAAAGACCCAGTACTTC.

This clonotype was observed a handful of times. The chain uses TRBV5-1 and TRBJ2-5, with D perhaps TRBD1 (6 bases). The V and J ends lost 5 bases and 1 base respectively, with 12 bases between them. This CDR3 comprises 14 residues. The germline CDR1 and CDR2 sequences are SGHRS and YFSETQ. CDR3 region: CASSRDRSQETQYF. The CDR3 DNA is TGCGCCAGCAGTCGAGACAGGAGCCAAGAGACCCAGTACTTC.

In this sample, this clonotype turned up a few times. The rearrangement uses TRBV7-2 and TRBJ1-6; possible D gene TRBD1, 5 bases. Trimming took 3 bases from V and 10 from J, leaving 13 bases between them. This CDR3 is built from 14 residues. Germline CDR1 and CDR2: SGHTA and FQGNSA. In DNA form, the CDR3 reads TGTGCCAGCAGCTTGCAGGACAAGTACTCACCCCTCCACTTT. Translated: CASSLQDKYSPLHF.

Here the CDR3 reads CASSFGYEGETQYF. DNA of the CDR3: TGTGCCAGCAGCTTCGGGTACGAGGGTGAGACCCAGTACTTC. V gene TRBV5-4 combines with J gene TRBJ2-5, with a possible D match to TRBD2 (5 bases). CDR1 and CDR2 (germline): SGHNT, YYREEE (reference sequence). Trimming shortened V by 2 bases and J by 5 bases, and 13 bases separated the two germline ends. This CDR3 spans 14 amino acids. The whole variable domain, filled in from reference TRBV5-4 and TRBJ2-5, reads ETGVTQSPTHLIKTRGQQVTLRCSSQSGHNTVSWYQQALGQGPQFIFQYYREEENGRGNFPPRFSGLQFPNYSSELNVNALELDDSALYLCASSFGYEGETQYFGPGTRLLVL.

The V gene is TRBV7-2, the J gene TRBJ1-5; 8 nucleotides line up with TRBD1. The CDR3 sequence is 14 residues long. Germline V gene data show CDR1 as SGHTA and CDR2 as FQGNSA. V lost 3 bases, J lost 7 bases, and 5 bases stayed unmatched. The chain's CDR3 is CASSFDRGQQPQHF. For the CDR3, the DNA is TGTGCCAGCAGCTTCGACAGGGGACAACAGCCCCAGCATTTT.

This clonotype has more than one count but fewer than ten. The chain uses TRBV28 and TRBJ2-1, with TRBD1 as a possible D gene (6 bases). Germline-derived CDR1 and CDR2 are MDHEN and SYDVKM. V lost 4 bases, J lost 5 bases, and 18 bases lay in between. The CDR3 is made up of 16 amino acids. CDR3 loop: CASSSTTGQYHNEQFF. In nucleotides, the CDR3 is TGTGCCAGCAGTTCCACAACCGGACAGTACCACAATGAGCAGTTCTTC. Based on the CDR3 plus reference TRBV28 and TRBJ2-1, the full variable domain is DVKVTQSSRYLVKRTGEKVFLECVQDMDHENMFWYRQDPGLGLRLIYFSYDVKMKEKGDIPEGYSVSREKKERFSLILESASTNQTSMYLCASSSTTGQYHNEQFFGPGTRLTVL.

This clonotype has a count of ten or more. V is TRBV12-3 or TRBV12-4 and J is TRBJ2-1; TRBD2 matches 9 bases. The CDR3 runs 14 residues. Unmatched junction bases numbered 11, after V lost 10 bases and J lost 7 bases. The DNA for the CDR3 is TGTGCCACCCGGTTGGCGGGGGGGGTAAATGAGCAGTTCTTC. Translated: CATRLAGGVNEQFF.

This clonotype was seen at least ten times. V is TRBV5-4 and J is TRBJ2-3, with D perhaps TRBD1 or TRBD2 (7 bases each). V was cut by 3 bases and J by 0 bases, with 14 bases left in between. CDR3 length: 16 amino acids. Germline CDR1 SGHNT, CDR2 YYREEE (reference sequence). CDR3 region: CASSSGGQTSTDTQYF. In DNA form, the CDR3 reads TGTGCCAGCAGCTCGGGGGGACAGACTAGCACAGATACGCAGTATTTT.

Ten or more counts support this clonotype. The chain carries TRBV28 and TRBJ2-5, with D perhaps TRBD2 (5 bases). CDR3 length: 14 residues. The V and J ends lost 5 bases and 1 base respectively, with 11 bases between them. Germline V CDR1 and CDR2: MDHEN, SYDVKM. The CDR3 DNA reads as TGTGCCAGCAGTCTCCCGGGAAGCCAAGAGACCCAGTACTTC. As protein: CASSLPGSQETQYF. Full variable domain (outside the CDR3, taken from reference TRBV28 and TRBJ2-5): DVKVTQSSRYLVKRTGEKVFLECVQDMDHENMFWYRQDPGLGLRLIYFSYDVKMKEKGDIPEGYSVSREKKERFSLILESASTNQTSMYLCASSLPGSQETQYFGPGTRLLVL.

The chain carries TRBV19 and TRBJ2-7, with 8 nucleotides matching TRBD1. This CDR3 has 14 residues. In germline, CDR1 is LNHDA, CDR2 SQIVND (reference sequence). V trimming: 7 bases; J trimming: 6 bases; junction bases outside the gene matches: 11. The CDR3 loop is CASTLRGPLGEQYF. CDR3 coding DNA: TGTGCCAGTACCCTCAGGGGGCCTCTCGGCGAGCAGTACTTC.

The chain links TRBV11-2 to TRBJ1-6, with D unresolved. The CDR3 runs to 14 residues. Deletions cut 5 bases from V and 6 bases from J, with 11 bases between. Germline V CDR1 and CDR2: SGHAT, FQNNGV. CDR3 sequence (DNA): TGTGCCAGCAGCCGGCGACTCAGTAATTCACCCCTCCACTTT. Protein product: CASSRRLSNSPLHF.

The chain has TRBV29-1 and TRBJ1-2; tentative D call: TRBD1 (5 bases). The CDR3 contains 15 residues. Germline CDR1 and CDR2: SQVTM and ANQGSEA. The ends were cut back, 4 bases at V and 3 bases at J, with 18 bases in the middle. CDR3 sequence reads: CSVGERDVPHYGYTF. The CDR3 DNA reads as TGCAGCGTTGGTGAGAGGGACGTTCCGCACTATGGCTACACCTTC. The full variable domain, its missing parts supplied by reference TRBV29-1 and TRBJ1-2, is SAVISQKPSRDICQRGTSLTIQCQVDSQVTMMFWYRQQPGQSLTLIATANQGSEATYESGFVIDKFPISRPNLTFSTLTVSNMSPEDSSIYLCSVGERDVPHYGYTFGSGTRLTVV.

In its sample, this clonotype was seen many times. The V and J genes are TRBV4-3 and TRBJ1-2; D remains unclear. Germline V gives CDR1 LGHNA, CDR2 YSLEER. V gave up 0 bases and J gave up 4 bases, with 9 bases separating them. The CDR3 extends over 14 amino acids. In DNA form, the CDR3 reads TGCGCCAGCAGCCAAGATCTTGCAGGCTATGGCTACACCTTC. It yields the protein CASSQDLAGYGYTF.

The chain couples TRBV4-3 to TRBJ1-1, with unresolved D. V dropped 4 bases and J dropped 1 base, with 7 bases sitting between them. This CDR3 is 13 amino acids long. Germline CDR1 reads LGHNA; CDR2 reads YSLEER. The CDR3 sequence: CASSLETNTEAFF. DNA of the CDR3: TGCGCCAGCAGCCTTGAAACGAACACTGAAGCTTTCTTT.

The V and J genes are TRBV3-1 and TRBJ2-4; the D is unclear. This CDR3 region has 13 residues. The V end was cut by 2 bases, the J end by 4 bases, with 6 bases between. Looked up from germline, CDR1 is LGHDT and CDR2 is YNNKEL (reference sequence). The CDR3 DNA is TGTGCCAGCAGCCAATCCTCAAAAAACATTCAGTACTTC. This encodes CASSQSSKNIQYF. The variable domain in full, with the rest retrieved from reference TRBV3-1 and TRBJ2-4, is DTAVSQTPKYLVTQMGNDKSIKCEQNLGHDTMYWYKQDSKKFLKIMFSYNNKELIINETVPNRFSPKSPDKAHLNLHINSLELGDSAVYFCASSQSSKNIQYFGAGTRLSVL.

This clonotype was counted at least ten times. The chain carries TRBV7-3 and TRBJ2-7; D may match TRBD1 or TRBD2 (5 bases each). Trimming removed 1 base at V and 1 base at J, with 11 bases between. Per the germline V gene, CDR1 is SGHTA and CDR2 is FQGTGA. This CDR3 has 15 amino acids. CDR3 DNA sequence: TGTGCCAGCAGCTTAAGTCGGGGCCCTTCCTACGAGCAGTACTTC. Translating gives CASSLSRGPSYEQYF.

This clonotype was observed many times. The V call is TRBV6-5, the J call TRBJ2-1, with TRBD2 matching 12 bases. CDR3 length: 15 amino acids. The ends lost 2 bases at V and 12 bases at J; junction bases unmatched: 8. CDR1 is MNHEY, CDR2 SVGAGI, per germline. The CDR3 DNA reads TGTGCCAGCAGTTACAGGGCTAGCGGGGGGGCAAGGCAGTTCTTC. It is translated as CASSYRASGGARQFF.

This clonotype was seen a handful of times. CDR3 DNA sequence: TGCGCCAGCAGCTTGGGGGTCCGGGACCGCACAGATACGCAGTATTTT. Its protein is CASSLGVRDRTDTQYF. The rearrangement joins TRBV5-1 to TRBJ2-3; tentatively, D is TRBD1 or TRBD2 (5 bases each). The CDR3 has 16 residues. The V end was cut by 0 bases, the J end by 1 base, with 12 bases between. Per germline, CDR1 SGHRS and CDR2 YFSETQ.

The J gene is TRBJ2-1, the V gene TRBV25-1; D is undetermined. Germline CDR1 is MGHDK and CDR2 is SYGVNS. The ends were cut back, 4 bases at V and 5 bases at J, with 18 bases in the middle. This CDR3 has 16 residues. The CDR3 DNA is TGTGCCAGCAGTGTATCCCCCGGAATAAAACACAATGAGCAGTTCTTC. Protein product: CASSVSPGIKHNEQFF. The full variable domain, in which reference TRBV25-1 and TRBJ2-1 provide the parts outside the CDR3, is EADIYQTPRYLVIGTGKKITLECSQTMGHDKMYWYQQDPGMELHLIHYSYGVNSTEKGDLSSESTVSRIRTEHFPLTLESARPSHTSQYLCASSVSPGIKHNEQFFGPGTRLTVL.